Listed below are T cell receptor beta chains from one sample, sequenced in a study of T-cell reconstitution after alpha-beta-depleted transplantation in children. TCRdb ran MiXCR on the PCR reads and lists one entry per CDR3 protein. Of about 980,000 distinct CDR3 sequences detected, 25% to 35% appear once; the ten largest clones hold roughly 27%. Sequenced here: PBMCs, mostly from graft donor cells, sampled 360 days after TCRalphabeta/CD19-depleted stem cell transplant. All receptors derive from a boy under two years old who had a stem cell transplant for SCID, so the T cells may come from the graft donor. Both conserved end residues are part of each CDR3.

CASSPAGPAGEQFF | TRBJ2-1 | TRBV13
CASSASNDEQFF | TRBJ2-1 | TRBV12-3/TRBV12-4
CASSLEWGSGSPLHF | TRBJ1-6 | TRBV5-1
CASSVSGNTQYF | TRBJ2-3 | TRBV5-1
CASSKLAGGQETQYF | TRBJ2-5 | TRBV6-2/TRBV6-3
CASREGIRYTGELFF | TRBJ2-2 | TRBV19
CSASALAYNEQFF | TRBJ2-1 | TRBV20-1
CASSLNVARAYNEQFF | TRBJ2-1 | TRBV12-3/TRBV12-4
CASSQDFTGGGYGYTF | TRBJ1-2 | TRBV3-1
CASSLRDRGLEQYF | TRBJ2-7 | TRBV7-2
CASSLRVAGDTGELFF | TRBJ2-2 | TRBV7-3
CSARPPLTGSTEAFF | TRBJ1-1 | TRBV20-1
CASSLGQGVNSGANVLTF | TRBJ2-6 | TRBV5-1
CAISDYSMKGYTF | TRBJ1-2 | TRBV10-3
CASSQRGTGDGTQYF | TRBJ2-5 | TRBV4-1
CASSLVVGPTYEQYF | TRBJ2-7 | TRBV7-2
CSASQGAGGYTF | TRBJ1-2 | TRBV20-1
CSARDEEGLYEQYF | TRBJ2-7 | TRBV20-1
CASSSNMGPYEQYF | TRBJ2-7 | TRBV5-1
CASSSSGGVRYEQYF | TRBJ2-7 | TRBV7-8
CASKTDRPTYEQYF | TRBJ2-7 | TRBV12-3/TRBV12-4
CASSFEVAAPYEQYF | TRBJ2-7 | TRBV12-3/TRBV12-4
CASSLSREGEKLFF | TRBJ1-4 | TRBV12-3/TRBV12-4
CASSFRLAVTFSTDTQYF | TRBJ2-3 | TRBV7-2
CASSLGGTSSNEQFF | TRBJ2-1 | TRBV5-1
CASRGQGQNTEAFF | TRBJ1-1 | TRBV13
CALGTSGDQETQYF | TRBJ2-5 | TRBV2
CASSPRPTNEQYF | TRBJ2-7 | TRBV4-1
CSAFSGGKSNEQFF | TRBJ2-1 | TRBV20-1
CASSFSINTGELFF | TRBJ2-2 | TRBV12-3/TRBV12-4
CASSSQFSAAGDTQYF | TRBJ2-3 | TRBV12-3/TRBV12-4
CASSQVFPGTSGADTQYF | TRBJ2-3 | TRBV4-1
CASSYPPGLAGDTDTQYF | TRBJ2-3 | TRBV11-2
CSAREIRTGSFTDTQYF | TRBJ2-3 | TRBV20-1
CASSLDPFRTDTQYF | TRBJ2-3 | TRBV7-3
CASSHLPGAEGTEAFF | TRBJ1-1 | TRBV12-3/TRBV12-4
CASRPGTKPNEQFF | TRBJ2-1 | TRBV28
CASSVEFGTQYGYTF | TRBJ1-2 | TRBV7-8
CASSLPGGRLGDTQYF | TRBJ2-3 | TRBV2
CASSVASRTGELFF | TRBJ2-2 | TRBV5-4
CASSHNHDSSGNTIYF | TRBJ1-3 | TRBV16
CSARDPRTSTGELFF | TRBJ2-2 | TRBV20-1
CASSFQSWGPSSSGANVLTF | TRBJ2-6 | TRBV7-6
CSAREWGSGQRGHEQYF | TRBJ2-7 | TRBV20-1
CASPIRPSGVEETQYF | TRBJ2-5 | TRBV25-1
CATSQGQGGEQYF | TRBJ2-7 | TRBV15
CSGRGVYNEQFF | TRBJ2-1 | TRBV29-1
CSARLDGGRLGTEAFF | TRBJ1-1 | TRBV20-1
CASSVPGTLYEQYF | TRBJ2-7 | TRBV28
CSARTSGGEQYF | TRBJ2-7 | TRBV20-1
CASSLVGQTMNTEAFF | TRBJ1-1 | TRBV5-1
CASSFLPGVQTQYF | TRBJ2-5 | TRBV27
CASSLEWDRVGTGELFF | TRBJ2-2 | TRBV5-1
CASSPLYRGSSYNSPLHF | TRBJ1-6 | TRBV27